The T cell receptor beta chain described here comes from a study of response to subunit inactivated influenza vaccine. Study-wide findings and caveats: Only a handful of new T cells, the authors suggested, are recruited with each seasonal influenza vaccination.

Note on this clonotype: No antigen is known for it.

Germline values: CDR1 SQVTM, CDR2 ANQGSEA. This CDR3 has 15 amino acids. The germline V and J ends were trimmed by 4 bases and 2 bases, with 16 bases remaining between them. TCRdb called the RT-PCR reads again in MiXCR, with one record for every CDR3 protein. Of a few hundred thousand distinct CDR3 sequences listed, approximately 15% are singletons. The sequence was collected from a man in his forties or fifties who received an inactivated influenza vaccine. The specimen was PBMCs from blood, collected 12 days after vaccination. The chain combines TRBV29-1 with TRBJ2-3; D call uncertain. CDR3 coding DNA: TGCAGCGTTGTCCCCCAGGCCCAATCCACAGATACGCAGTATTTT. This sequence encodes CSVVPQAQSTDTQYF.